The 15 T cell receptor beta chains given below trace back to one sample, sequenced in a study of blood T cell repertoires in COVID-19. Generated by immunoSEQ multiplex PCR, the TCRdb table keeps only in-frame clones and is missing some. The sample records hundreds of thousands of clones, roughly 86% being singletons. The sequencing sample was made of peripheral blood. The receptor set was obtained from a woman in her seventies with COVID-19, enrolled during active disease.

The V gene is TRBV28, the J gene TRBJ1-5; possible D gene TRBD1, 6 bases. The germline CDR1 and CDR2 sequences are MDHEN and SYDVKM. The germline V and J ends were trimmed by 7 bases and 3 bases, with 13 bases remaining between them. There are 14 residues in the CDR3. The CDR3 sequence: CASIIQGSNQPQHF. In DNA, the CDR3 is TGTGCCAGCATCATACAGGGTTCCAATCAGCCCCAGCATTTT.

CDR3 loop: CAAGGGFSYNEQFF. CDR3 bases: TGTGCCGCCGGAGGGGGCTTTTCCTACAATGAGCAGTTCTTC. The chain has TRBV19 and TRBJ2-1, with D perhaps matching TRBD1 (7 bases). The V gene's germline CDR1 is LNHDA and CDR2 SQIVND (reference sequence). There are 14 residues in the CDR3. V lost 11 bases and J lost 1, with 15 bases in between.

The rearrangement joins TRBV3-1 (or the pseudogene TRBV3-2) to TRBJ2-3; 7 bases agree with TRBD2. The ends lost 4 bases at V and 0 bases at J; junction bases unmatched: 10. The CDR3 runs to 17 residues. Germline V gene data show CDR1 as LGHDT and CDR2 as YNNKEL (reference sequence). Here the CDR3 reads CASSLGSGGSSTDTQYF. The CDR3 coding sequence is TGTGCCAGCAGCCTGGGGTCCGGGGGGTCTAGCACAGATACGCAGTATTTT.

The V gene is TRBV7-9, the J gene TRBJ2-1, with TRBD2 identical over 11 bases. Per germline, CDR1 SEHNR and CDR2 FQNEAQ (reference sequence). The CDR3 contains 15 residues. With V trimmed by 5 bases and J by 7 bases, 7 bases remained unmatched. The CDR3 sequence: CASSHSGGAGNEQFF. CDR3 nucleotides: TGTGCCAGCAGCCATAGCGGGGGGGCTGGAAATGAGCAGTTCTTC.

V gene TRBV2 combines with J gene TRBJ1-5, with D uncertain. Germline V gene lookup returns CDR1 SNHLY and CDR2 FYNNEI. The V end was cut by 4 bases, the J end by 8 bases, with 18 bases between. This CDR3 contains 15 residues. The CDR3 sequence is CASSGSEGLRKPQHF. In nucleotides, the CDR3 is TGTGCCAGCAGTGGTTCTGAAGGACTCCGGAAGCCCCAGCATTTT.

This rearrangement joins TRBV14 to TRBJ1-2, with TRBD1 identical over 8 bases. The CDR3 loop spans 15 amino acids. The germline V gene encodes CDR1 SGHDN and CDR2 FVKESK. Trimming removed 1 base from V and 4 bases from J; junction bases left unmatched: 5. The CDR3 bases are TGTGCCAGCAGCCAAGGGACAGGGTTCGGCTATGGCTACACCTTC. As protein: CASSQGTGFGYGYTF. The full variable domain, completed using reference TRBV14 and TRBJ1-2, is EAGVTQFPSHSVIEKGQTVTLRCDPISGHDNLYWYRRVMGKEIKFLLHFVKESKQDESGMPNNRFLAERTGGTYSTLKVQPAELEDSGVYFCASSQGTGFGYGYTFGSGTRLTVV.

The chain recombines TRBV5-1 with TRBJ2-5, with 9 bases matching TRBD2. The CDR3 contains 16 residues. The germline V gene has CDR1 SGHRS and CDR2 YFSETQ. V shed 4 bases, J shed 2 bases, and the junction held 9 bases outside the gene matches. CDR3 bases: TGCGCCAGCAGCCGTCAAGGCGGGGGGGGGCAAGAGACCCAGTACTTC. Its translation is CASSRQGGGGQETQYF. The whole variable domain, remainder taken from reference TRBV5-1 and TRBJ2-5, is KAGVTQTPRYLIKTRGQQVTLSCSPISGHRSVSWYQQTPGQGLQFLFEYFSETQRNKGNFPGRFSGRQFSNSRSEMNVSTLELGDSALYLCASSRQGGGGQETQYFGPGTRLLVL.

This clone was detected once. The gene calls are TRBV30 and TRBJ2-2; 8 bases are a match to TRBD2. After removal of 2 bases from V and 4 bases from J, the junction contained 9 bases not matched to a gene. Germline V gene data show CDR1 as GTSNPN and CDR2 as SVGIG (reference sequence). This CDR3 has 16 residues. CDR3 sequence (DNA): TGTGCCTGGAGTAAGGTGGAGCGGGGGCGCACCGGGGAGCTGTTTTTT. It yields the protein CAWSKVERGRTGELFF.

CDR3 sequence (DNA): TGTGCCAGCAGCCAAGATCCAGACCCGGGTTCACCCCTCCACTTT. This translates into CASSQDPDPGSPLHF. The rearrangement joins TRBV4-2 to TRBJ1-6; the D is unclear. CDR1 and CDR2 from the germline V gene are LGHNA and YNFKEQ. The CDR3 runs to 15 residues. With 0 bases removed from V and 9 bases from J, the gap between germline ends came to 12 bases.

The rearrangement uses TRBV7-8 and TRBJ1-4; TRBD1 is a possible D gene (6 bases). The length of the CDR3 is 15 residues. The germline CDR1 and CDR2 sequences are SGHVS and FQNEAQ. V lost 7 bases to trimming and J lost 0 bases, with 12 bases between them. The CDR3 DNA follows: TGTGCCAGCACAACAGGGCACGCAACTAATGAAAAACTGTTTTTT. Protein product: CASTTGHATNEKLFF. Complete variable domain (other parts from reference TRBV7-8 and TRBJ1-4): GAGVSQSPRYKVAKRGQDVALRCDPISGHVSLFWYQQALGQGPEFLTYFQNEAQLDKSGLPSDRFFAERPEGSVSTLKIQRTQQEDSAVYLCASTTGHATNEKLFFGSGTQLSVL.

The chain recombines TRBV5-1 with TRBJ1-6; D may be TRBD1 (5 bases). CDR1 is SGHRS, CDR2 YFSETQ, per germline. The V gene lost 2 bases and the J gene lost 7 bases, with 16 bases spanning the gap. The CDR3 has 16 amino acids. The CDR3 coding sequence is TGCGCCAGCAGCTTCGTGTGGGGGGTACGGAATTCACCCCTCCACTTT. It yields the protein CASSFVWGVRNSPLHF.

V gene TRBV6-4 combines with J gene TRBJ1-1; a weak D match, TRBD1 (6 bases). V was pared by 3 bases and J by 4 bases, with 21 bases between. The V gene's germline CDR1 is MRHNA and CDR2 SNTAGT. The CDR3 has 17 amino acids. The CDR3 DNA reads TGTGCCAGCAGTGAACCGGGACACATAGATAGGAGCACTGAAGCTTTCTTT. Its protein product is CASSEPGHIDRSTEAFF.

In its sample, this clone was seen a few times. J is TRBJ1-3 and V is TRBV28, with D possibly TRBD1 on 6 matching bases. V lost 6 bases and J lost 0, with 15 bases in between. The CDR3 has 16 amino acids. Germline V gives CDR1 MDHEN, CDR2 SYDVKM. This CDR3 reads CASSPTGTLSGNTIYF. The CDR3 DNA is TGTGCCAGCAGCCCTACAGGGACCCTCTCTGGAAACACCATATATTTT.

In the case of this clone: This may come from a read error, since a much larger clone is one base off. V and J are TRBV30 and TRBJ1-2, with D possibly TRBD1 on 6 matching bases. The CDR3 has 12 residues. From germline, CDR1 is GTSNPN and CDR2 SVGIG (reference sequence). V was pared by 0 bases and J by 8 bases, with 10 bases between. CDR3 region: CAWSVQGWGYTF. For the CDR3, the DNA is TGTGCCTGGAGTGTACAGGGTTGGGGCTACACCTTC.

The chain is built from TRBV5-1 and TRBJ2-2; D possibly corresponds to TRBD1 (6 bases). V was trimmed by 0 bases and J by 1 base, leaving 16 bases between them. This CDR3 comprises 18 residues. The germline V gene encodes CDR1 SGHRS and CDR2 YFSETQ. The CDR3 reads CASSLVSMATGNTGELFF. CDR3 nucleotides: TGCGCCAGCAGCTTGGTTAGCATGGCGACAGGGAACACCGGGGAGCTGTTTTTT.